The entry that follows covers one T cell receptor beta chain sequence. Germline CDR1 SQVTM, CDR2 ANQGSEA. Between the trimmed V and J ends, which lost 6 bases and 4 bases, there was a span of 18 bases. The length of the CDR3 is 14 residues. These data are taken from a study of blood T cell repertoires in COVID-19. Study as a whole: COVID-19 samples from acute and convalescent phases originated in the United States, Italy and Spain.

TCRdb's copy holds only in-frame clones and misses some; the assay was immunoSEQ multiplex PCR. There are about 180,000 clones in the sample; approximately 80% occur only once, and 13% to 15% lies in the top ten. Participants came from about two dozen US areas, aged roughly 18 to 95 years. In assigning cohorts, the study relied on participant-reported clinical history. Material for sequencing was PBMCs or T cells enriched from blood (not recorded which). The chain links TRBV29-1 to TRBJ1-1; D is perhaps TRBD1 (6 bases). The receptor's source is a man aged 55 to 70 who had been exposed to COVID-19. CDR3 loop: CSVALTGFVTEAFF. In nucleotides, the CDR3 is TGCAGCGTCGCCCTGACAGGATTTGTCACTGAAGCTTTCTTT.